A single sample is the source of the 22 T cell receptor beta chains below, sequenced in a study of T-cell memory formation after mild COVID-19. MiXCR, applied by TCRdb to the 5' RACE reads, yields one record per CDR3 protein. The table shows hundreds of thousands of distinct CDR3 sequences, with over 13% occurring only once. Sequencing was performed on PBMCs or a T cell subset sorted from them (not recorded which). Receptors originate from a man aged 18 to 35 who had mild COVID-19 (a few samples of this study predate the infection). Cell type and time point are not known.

Written as DNA, the CDR3 is TGTGCCAGCGCCAGGGGGCTCGAGGCCGATGGCTACACCTTC. Its translation is CASARGLEADGYTF. The rearrangement links TRBV11-2 to TRBJ1-2; 8 bases match TRBD1. The CDR3 loop spans 14 amino acids. CDR1 SGHAT and CDR2 FQNNGV come from the germline V gene. V was pared by 8 bases and J by 6 bases, with 11 bases of the junction left unmatched. Combining the CDR3 with reference TRBV11-2 and TRBJ1-2 gives the whole variable domain EAGVAQSPRYKIIEKRQSVAFWCNPISGHATLYWYQQILGQGPKLLIQFQNNGVVDDSQLPKDRFSAERLKGVDSTLKIQPAKLEDSAVYLCASARGLEADGYTFGSGTRLTVV.

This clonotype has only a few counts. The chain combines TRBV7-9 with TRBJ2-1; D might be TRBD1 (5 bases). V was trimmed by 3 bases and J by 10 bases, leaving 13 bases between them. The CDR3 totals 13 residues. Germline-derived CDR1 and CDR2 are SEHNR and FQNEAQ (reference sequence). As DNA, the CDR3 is TGTGCCAGCAGCTTGGAGACAGCCTCCGAGCAGTTCTTC. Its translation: CASSLETASEQFF.

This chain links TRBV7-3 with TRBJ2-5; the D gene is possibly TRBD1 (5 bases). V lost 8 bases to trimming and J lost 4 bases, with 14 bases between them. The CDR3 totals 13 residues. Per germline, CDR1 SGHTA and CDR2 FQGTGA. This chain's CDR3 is CASGRGSGETQYF. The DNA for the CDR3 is TGTGCCAGCGGTAGGGGAAGTGGAGAGACCCAGTACTTC.

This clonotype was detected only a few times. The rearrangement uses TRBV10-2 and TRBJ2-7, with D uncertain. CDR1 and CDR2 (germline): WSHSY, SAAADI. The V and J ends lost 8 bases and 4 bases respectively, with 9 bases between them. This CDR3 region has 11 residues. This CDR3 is CASGEWYEQYF. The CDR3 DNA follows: TGCGCCAGCGGAGAATGGTACGAGCAGTACTTC.

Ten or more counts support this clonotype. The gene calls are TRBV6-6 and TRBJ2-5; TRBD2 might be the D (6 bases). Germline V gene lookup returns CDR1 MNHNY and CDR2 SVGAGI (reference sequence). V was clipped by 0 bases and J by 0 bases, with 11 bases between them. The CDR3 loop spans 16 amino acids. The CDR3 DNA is TGTGCCAGCAGTTACTCCAGGGCGGGGTACCAAGAGACCCAGTACTTC. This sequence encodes CASSYSRAGYQETQYF.

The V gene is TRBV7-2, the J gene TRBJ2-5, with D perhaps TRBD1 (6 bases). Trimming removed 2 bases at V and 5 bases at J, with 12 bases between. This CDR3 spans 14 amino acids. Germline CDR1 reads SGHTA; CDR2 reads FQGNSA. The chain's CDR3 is CASSLQGSSETQYF. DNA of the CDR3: TGTGCCAGCAGCTTACAGGGGTCGTCGGAGACCCAGTACTTC.

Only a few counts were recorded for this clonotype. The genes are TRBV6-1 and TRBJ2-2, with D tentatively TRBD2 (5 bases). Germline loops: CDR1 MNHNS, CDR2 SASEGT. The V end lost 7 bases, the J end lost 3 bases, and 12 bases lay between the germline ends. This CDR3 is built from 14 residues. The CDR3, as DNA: TGTGCCAGCATCACAACGGGGTACACCGGGGAGCTGTTTTTT. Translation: CASITTGYTGELFF.

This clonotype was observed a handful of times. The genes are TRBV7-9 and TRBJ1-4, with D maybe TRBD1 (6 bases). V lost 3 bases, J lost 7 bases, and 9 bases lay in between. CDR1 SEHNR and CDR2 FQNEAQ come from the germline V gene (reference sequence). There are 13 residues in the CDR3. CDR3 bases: TGTGCCAGCAGCTTCGAAGGGGGTGAAAAACTGTTTTTT. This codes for CASSFEGGEKLFF.

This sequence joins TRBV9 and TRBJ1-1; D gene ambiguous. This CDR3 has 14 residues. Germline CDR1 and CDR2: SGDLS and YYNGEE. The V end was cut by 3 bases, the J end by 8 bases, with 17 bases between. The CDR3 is CASSADGHSQEAFF. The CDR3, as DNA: TGTGCCAGCAGCGCGGACGGCCACAGTCAGGAAGCTTTCTTT.

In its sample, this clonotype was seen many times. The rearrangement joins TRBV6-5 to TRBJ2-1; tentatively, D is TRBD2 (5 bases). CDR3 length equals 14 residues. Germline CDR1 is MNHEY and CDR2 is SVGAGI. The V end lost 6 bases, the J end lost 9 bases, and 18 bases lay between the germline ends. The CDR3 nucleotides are TGTGCCAGCAGGCGAGCATGGCCCGGGGTTGAGCAGTTCTTC. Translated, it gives CASRRAWPGVEQFF.

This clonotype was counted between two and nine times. CDR3 sequence: CASSQDGVLSTEGDTQYF. DNA of the CDR3: TGTGCCAGCAGCCAAGATGGGGTGTTATCAACGGAGGGGGATACGCAGTATTTT. The chain recombines TRBV3-1 with TRBJ2-3; D is perhaps TRBD2 (6 bases). The CDR3 contains 18 residues. The germline gives CDR1 LGHDT, CDR2 YNNKEL (reference sequence). Trimming pared 0 bases from V and 6 bases from J, leaving 22 bases between.

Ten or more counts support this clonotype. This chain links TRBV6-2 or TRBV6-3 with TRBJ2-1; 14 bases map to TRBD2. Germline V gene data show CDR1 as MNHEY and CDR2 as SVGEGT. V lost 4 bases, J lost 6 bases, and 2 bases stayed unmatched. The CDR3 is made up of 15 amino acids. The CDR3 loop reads CASSSGLAGGNEQFF. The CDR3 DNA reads TGTGCCAGCAGTTCTGGACTAGCGGGGGGCAATGAGCAGTTCTTC.

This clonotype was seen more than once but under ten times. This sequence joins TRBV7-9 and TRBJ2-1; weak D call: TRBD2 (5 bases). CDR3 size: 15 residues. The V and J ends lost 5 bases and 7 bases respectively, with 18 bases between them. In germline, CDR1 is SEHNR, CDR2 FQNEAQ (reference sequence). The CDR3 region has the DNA TGTGCCAGCAGCCCACCCGGACTGAGAAAGAATGAGCAGTTCTTC. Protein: CASSPPGLRKNEQFF.

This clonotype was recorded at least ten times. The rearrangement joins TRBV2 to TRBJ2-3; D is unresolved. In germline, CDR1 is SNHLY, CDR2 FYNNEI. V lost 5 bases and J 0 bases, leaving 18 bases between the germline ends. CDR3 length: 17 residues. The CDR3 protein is CASSPFIEVLSTDTQYF. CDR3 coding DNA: TGTGCCAGCAGTCCCTTTATCGAAGTATTGAGCACAGATACGCAGTATTTT.

The CDR3 nucleotides read TGTGCCAGCAGGAGATTTGGGTCCGAAGCTTTCTTT. Encoded protein: CASRRFGSEAFF. The rearrangement joins TRBV6-5 to TRBJ1-1; D not certain. The CDR3 has 12 amino acids. V shed 6 bases and J shed 8 bases, with 13 bases lying between them. The germline V gene has CDR1 MNHEY and CDR2 SVGAGI.

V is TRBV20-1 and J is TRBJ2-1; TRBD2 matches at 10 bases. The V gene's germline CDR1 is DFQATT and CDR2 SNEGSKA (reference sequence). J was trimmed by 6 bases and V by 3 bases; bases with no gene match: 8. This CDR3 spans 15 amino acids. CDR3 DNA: TGCAGTGCTAGGCCCGAGCGGGGGGGCCTCAATGAGCAGTTCTTC. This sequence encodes CSARPERGGLNEQFF.

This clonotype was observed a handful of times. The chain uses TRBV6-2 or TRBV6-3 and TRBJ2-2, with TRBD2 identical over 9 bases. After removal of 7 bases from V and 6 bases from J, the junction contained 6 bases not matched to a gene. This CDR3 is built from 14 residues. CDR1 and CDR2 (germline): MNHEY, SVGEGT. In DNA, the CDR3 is TGTGCCAGCAATCAAGCTAGCGGGGCCGGGGAGCTGTTTTTT. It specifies CASNQASGAGELFF.

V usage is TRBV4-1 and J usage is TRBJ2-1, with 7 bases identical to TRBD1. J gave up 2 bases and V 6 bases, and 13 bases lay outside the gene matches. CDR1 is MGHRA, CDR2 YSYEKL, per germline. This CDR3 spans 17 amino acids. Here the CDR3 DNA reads TGCGCCAGCAGACAAAGTGACGGGACAGTAACCTACAATGAGCAGTTCTTC. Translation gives CASRQSDGTVTYNEQFF.

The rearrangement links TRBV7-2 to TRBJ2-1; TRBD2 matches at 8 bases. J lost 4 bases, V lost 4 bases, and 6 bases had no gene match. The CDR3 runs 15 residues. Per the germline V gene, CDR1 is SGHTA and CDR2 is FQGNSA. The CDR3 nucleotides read TGTGCCAGCAGCTCCGCCGAGCGGGGGTACAATGAGCAGTTCTTC. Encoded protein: CASSSAERGYNEQFF.

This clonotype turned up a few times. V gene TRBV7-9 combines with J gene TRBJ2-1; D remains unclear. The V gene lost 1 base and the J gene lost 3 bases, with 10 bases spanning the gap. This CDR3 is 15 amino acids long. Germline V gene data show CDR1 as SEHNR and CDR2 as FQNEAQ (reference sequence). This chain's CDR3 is CASSLVGLDYNEQFF. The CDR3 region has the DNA TGTGCCAGCAGCTTAGTGGGTCTGGACTACAATGAGCAGTTCTTC.

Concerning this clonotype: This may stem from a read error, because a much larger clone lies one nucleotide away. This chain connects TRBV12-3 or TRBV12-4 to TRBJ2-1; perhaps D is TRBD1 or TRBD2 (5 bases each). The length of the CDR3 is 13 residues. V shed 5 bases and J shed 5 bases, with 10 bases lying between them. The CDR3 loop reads CASSPRGHNEQFF. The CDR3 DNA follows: TGTGCCAGCAGTCCCCGGGGCCACAATGAGCAGTTCTTC.

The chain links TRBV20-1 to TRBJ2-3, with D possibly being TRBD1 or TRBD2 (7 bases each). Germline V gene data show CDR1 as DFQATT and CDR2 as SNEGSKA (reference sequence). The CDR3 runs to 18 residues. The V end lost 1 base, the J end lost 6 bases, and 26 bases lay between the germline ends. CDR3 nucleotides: TGCAGTGCTAGAGCGAGTTTAAGCGACAGGGACTATTATGATACGCAGTATTTT. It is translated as CSARASLSDRDYYDTQYF.